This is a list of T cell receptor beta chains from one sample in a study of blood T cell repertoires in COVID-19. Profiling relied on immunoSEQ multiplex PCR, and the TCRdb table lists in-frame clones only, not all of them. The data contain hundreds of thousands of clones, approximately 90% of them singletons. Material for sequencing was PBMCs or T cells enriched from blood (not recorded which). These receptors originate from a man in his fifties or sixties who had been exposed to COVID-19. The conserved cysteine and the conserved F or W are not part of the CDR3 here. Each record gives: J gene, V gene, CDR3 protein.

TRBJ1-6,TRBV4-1,ASSQDSTQGSSPLH
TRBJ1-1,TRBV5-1,ASTLGTANTEAF
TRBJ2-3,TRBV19,ASSRYRGYSTDTQY
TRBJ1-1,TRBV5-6,ASSWDRGNPT
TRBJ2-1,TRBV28,ASSSVGTGMDNEQF
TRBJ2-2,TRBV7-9,ASSTRGTGELF
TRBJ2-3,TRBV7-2,ASSLGLAGGTDTQY
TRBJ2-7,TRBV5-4,ASSRDRSWDGFYEQY
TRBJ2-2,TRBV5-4,ASSTDRLGSGELF
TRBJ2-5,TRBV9,ASSVGGVQETQY
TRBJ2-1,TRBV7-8,ASSLAGGYNEQF
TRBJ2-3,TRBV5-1,ASSLGDYTDTQY
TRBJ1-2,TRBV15,ATSRDRLMDYGYT
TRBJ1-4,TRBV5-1,ASSLAGQGGEKLF
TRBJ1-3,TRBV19,ASSINAGSGNTIY
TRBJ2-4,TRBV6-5,ASSYRDISDIQY
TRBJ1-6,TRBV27,ASRYQDSPLH
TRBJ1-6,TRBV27,ASRLQGAASPLH
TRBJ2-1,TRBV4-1,ASRSTGGHEQF
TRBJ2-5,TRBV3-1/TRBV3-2,ASSQASETQY
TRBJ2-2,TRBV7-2,ASSLGGGTGELF
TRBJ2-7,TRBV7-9,ASSLGQGREQY
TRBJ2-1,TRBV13,ASSLPAAYNEQF
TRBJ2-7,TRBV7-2,ASSPLSQGSDEQY
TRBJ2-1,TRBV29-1,SVFGRASGHQSSYNEQF
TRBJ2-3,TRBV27,ASSFLAGVTDTQY
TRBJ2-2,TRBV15,ATSRGSSYTGELF
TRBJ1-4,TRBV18,ASSPQTEINEKLF
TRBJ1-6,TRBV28,ASSLPGGYNSPLH
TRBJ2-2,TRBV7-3,ASSQHWTSTGELF
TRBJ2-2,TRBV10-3,AISTGTSSHTGELF
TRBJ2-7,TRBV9,ASSSSGGALLYEQY
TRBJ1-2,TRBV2,ASSEQGAVYGYT
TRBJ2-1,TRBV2,ASMRGLAGYEQF
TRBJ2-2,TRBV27,ASSYSSGSWYTGELF
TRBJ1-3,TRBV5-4,ASSFKGAGNTIY
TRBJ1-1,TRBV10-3,ATHLDAGLFGAF
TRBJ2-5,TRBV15,ATSRVTGVETQY
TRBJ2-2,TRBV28,ASSPRTGFAGELF
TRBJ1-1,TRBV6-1,ASSERRAGSGEAF
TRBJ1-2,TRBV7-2,ASTKDRGGLYGYT
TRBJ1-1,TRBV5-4,ASRGGTGKVWDTEAF
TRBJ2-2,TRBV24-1,ATSDPGTILPGELF
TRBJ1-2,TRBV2,ATGAGGANYGYT
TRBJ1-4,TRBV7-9,ASSLTGRNEKLF
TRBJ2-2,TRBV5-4,ASSLSVTTNTGELF
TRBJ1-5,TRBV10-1,ASSEGQAINQPQH
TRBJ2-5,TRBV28,ASRGAEDGETQY
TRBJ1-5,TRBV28,ASSLQGFYQPQH
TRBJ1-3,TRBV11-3,ASSLGQGYTIY